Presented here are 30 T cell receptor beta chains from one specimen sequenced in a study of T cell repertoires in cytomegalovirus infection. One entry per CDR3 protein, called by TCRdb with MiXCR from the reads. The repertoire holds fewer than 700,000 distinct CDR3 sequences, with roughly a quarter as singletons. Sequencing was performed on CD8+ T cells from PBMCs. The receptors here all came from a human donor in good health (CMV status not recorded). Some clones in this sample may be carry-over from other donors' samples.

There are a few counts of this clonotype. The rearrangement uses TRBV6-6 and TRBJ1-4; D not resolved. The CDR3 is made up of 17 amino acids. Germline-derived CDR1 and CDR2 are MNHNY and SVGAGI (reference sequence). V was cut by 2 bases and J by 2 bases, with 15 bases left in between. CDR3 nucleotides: TGTGCCAGCAGTTACGCGGCGGCATACTTTACTAATGAAAAACTGTTTTTT. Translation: CASSYAAAYFTNEKLFF.

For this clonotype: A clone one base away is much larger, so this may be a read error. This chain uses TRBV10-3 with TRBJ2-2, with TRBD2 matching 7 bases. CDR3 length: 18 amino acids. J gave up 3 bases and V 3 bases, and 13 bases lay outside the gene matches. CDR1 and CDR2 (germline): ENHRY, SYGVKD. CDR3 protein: CAISDLAGGVLDTGELFF. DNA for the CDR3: TGTGCCATCAGTGATTTAGCGGGTGGTGTCCTGGACACCGGGGAGCTGTTTTTT.

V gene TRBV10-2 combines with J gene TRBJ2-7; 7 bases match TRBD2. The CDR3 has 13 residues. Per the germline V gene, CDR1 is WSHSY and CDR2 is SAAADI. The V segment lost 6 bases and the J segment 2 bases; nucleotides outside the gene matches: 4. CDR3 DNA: TGCGCCAGCAGCGGGGGGATGACCTACGAGCAGTACTTC. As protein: CASSGGMTYEQYF.

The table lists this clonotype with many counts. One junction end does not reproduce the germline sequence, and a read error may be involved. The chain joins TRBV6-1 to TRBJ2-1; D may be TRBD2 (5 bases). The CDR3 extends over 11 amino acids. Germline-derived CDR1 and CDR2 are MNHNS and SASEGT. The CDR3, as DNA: TGTGCCAGCAGGGGAGAAGGAAAGAAGTTGTTC. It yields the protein CASRGEGKKLF.

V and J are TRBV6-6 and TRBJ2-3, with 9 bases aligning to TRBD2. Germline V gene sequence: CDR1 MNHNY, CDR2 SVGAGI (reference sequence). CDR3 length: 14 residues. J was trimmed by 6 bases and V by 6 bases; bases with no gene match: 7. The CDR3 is CASRAGGGADTQYF. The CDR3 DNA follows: TGTGCCAGCAGGGCGGGCGGGGGGGCGGATACGCAGTATTTT.

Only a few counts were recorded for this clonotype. CDR3 nucleotide sequence: TGCAGTGCTAGAGATTACCGGCAGTGGCAGCTCGCGAACACCGGGGAGCTGTTTTTT. This gives the protein CSARDYRQWQLANTGELFF. The J gene is TRBJ2-2, the V gene TRBV20-1, with D uncertain. Per germline, CDR1 DFQATT and CDR2 SNEGSKA (reference sequence). V was shortened by 0 bases and J by 0 bases, with 20 bases between the two germline ends. The CDR3 loop spans 19 amino acids.

CDR3 nucleotide sequence: TGTGCCAGCAGTTTATCAGGGGGCAGGGACTATGGCTACACCTTC. It codes for CASSLSGGRDYGYTF. This chain connects TRBV27 to TRBJ1-2, with TRBD1 matching over 7 bases. The germline gives CDR1 MNHEY, CDR2 SMNVEV (reference sequence). V dropped 0 bases and J dropped 3; count of bases not matched to a gene: 4. The CDR3 is made up of 15 amino acids.

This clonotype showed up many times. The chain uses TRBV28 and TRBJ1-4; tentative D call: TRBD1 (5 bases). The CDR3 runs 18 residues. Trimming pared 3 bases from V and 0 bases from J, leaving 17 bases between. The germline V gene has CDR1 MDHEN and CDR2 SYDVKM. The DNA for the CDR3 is TGTGCCAGCAGTTTGATTCTCGGGGCAGGGTCAACTAATGAAAAACTGTTTTTT. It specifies CASSLILGAGSTNEKLFF.

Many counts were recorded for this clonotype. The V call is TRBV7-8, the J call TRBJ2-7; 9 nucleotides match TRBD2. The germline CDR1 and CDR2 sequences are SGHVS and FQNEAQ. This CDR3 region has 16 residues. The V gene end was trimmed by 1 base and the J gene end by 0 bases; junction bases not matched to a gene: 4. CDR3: CASSLEASGDSYEQYV. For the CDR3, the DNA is TGTGCCAGCAGCTTAGAGGCTAGCGGGGACTCCTACGAGCAGTACGTC.

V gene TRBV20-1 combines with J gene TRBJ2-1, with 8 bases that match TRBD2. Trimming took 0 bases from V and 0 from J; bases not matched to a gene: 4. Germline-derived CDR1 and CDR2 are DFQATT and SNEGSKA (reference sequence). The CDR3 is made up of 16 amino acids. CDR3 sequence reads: CSARDRGGSSYNEQFF. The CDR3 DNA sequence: TGCAGTGCTAGAGATCGGGGGGGGAGCTCCTACAATGAGCAGTTCTTC.

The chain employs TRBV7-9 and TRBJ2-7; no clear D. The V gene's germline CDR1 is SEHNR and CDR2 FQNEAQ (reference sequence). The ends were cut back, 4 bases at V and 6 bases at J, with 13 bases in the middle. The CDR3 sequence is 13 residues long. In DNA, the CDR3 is TGTGCCAGCAGCTCTCCGCCCCGTCTCGAGCAGTACGTC. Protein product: CASSSPPRLEQYV.

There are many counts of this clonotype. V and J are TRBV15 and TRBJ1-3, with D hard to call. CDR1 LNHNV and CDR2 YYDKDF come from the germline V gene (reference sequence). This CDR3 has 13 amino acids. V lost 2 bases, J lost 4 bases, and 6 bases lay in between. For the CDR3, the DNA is TGTGCCACCAGCAGACCCCCAGGAAACACCATATATTTT. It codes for CATSRPPGNTIYF.

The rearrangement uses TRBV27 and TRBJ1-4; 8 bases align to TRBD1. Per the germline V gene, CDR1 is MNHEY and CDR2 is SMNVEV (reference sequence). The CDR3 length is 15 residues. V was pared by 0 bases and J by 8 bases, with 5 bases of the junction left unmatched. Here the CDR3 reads CASSLSTGVREKLFF. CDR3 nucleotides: TGTGCCAGCAGTTTATCGACAGGGGTGAGGGAAAAACTGTTTTTT.

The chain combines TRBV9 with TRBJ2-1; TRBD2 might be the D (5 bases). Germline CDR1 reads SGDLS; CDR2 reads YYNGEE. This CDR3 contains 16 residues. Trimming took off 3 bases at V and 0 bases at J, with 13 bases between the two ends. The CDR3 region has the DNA TGTGCCAGCAGCGACGGGGTTCAGAGCTCCTACAATGAGCAGTTCTTC. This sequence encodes CASSDGVQSSYNEQFF.

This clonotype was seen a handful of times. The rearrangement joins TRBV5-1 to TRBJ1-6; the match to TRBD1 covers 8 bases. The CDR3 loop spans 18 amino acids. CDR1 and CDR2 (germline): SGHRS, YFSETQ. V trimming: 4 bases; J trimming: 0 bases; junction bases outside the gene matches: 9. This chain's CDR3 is CASSLWDRLSSYNSPLHF. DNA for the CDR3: TGCGCCAGCAGCCTTTGGGACAGGCTAAGCTCCTATAATTCACCCCTCCACTTT.

The CDR3 DNA is TGTGCCAGCAGCTTGGCTAGCGGGGGCTGGGATGAGCAGTTCTTC. Residues: CASSLASGGWDEQFF. The V and J genes are TRBV5-6 and TRBJ2-1, with 10 bases aligning to TRBD2. CDR3 size: 15 residues. Germline V gene data show CDR1 as SGHDT and CDR2 as YYEEEE. The ends lost 0 bases at V and 8 bases at J; junction bases unmatched: 5.

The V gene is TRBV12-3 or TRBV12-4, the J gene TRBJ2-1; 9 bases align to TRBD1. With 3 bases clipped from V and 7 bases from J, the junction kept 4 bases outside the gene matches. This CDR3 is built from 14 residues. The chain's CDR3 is CASSFGTGLNEQFF. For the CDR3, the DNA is TGTGCCAGCAGTTTCGGGACAGGGCTTAATGAGCAGTTCTTC.

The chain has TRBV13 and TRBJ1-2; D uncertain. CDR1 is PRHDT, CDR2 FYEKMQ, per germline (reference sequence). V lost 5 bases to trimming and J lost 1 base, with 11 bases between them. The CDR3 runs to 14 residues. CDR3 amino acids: CASSEQTHNYGYTF. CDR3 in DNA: TGTGCCAGCAGCGAACAGACTCATAACTATGGCTACACCTTC.

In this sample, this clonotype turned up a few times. The CDR3 region has the DNA TGTGCCAGCAGCCAGGGACAGGGGACCTACGAGCAGTACTTC. It translates to CASSQGQGTYEQYF. The chain carries TRBV14 and TRBJ2-7; 10 bases are a match to TRBD1. The CDR3 sequence is 14 residues long. The J segment lost 2 bases and the V segment lost 3 bases, leaving 1 base of the junction unmatched. In germline, CDR1 is SGHDN, CDR2 FVKESK.

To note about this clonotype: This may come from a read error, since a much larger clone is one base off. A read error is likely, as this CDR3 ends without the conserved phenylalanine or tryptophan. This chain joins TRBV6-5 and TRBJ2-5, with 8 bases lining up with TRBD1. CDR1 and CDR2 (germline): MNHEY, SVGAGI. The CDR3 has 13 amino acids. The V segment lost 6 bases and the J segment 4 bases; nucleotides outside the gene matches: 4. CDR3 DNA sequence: TGTGCCAGCAGCCACGGGACAGGAGAGACCCAGTACTCC. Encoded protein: CASSHGTGETQYS.

The CDR3 DNA follows: TGTGCCAGCAGCTTAGCCGGTATCTATGGCTACACCTTC. This codes for CASSLAGIYGYTF. The chain recombines TRBV7-9 with TRBJ1-2; D gene unclear. Deletions cut 0 bases from V and 4 bases from J, with 6 bases between. The CDR3 extends over 13 amino acids. The germline gives CDR1 SEHNR, CDR2 FQNEAQ (reference sequence).

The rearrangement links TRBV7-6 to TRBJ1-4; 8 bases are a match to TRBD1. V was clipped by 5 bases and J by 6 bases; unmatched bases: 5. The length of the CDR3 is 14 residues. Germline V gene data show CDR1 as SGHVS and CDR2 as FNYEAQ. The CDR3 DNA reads TGTGCCAGCAGCCCCAGGGGGCGAGATGAAAAACTGTTTTTT. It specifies CASSPRGRDEKLFF.

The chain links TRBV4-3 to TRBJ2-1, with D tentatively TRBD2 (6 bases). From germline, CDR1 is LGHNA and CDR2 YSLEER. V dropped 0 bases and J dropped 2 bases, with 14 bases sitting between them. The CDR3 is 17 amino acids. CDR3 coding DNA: TGCGCCAGCAGCCAAGATATCCACGCGGGGACCTACAATGAGCAGTTCTTC. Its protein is CASSQDIHAGTYNEQFF.

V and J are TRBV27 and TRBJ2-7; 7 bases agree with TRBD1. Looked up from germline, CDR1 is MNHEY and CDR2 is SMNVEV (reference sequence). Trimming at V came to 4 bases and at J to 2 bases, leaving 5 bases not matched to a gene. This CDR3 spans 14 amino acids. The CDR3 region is CASSSDRRPYEQYF. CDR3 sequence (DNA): TGTGCCAGCAGTTCGGACAGGAGACCCTACGAGCAGTACTTC.

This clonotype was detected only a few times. CDR3 nucleotides: TGTGCCAGTAGTATAGATTCGGGATTCGGCACTGAAGCTTTCTTT. Protein product: CASSIDSGFGTEAFF. The rearrangement uses TRBV19 and TRBJ1-1; D is ambiguous. This CDR3 comprises 15 residues. Looked up from germline, CDR1 is LNHDA and CDR2 is SQIVND (reference sequence). Trimming left V 0 bases short and J 4 bases short, with 12 bases between.

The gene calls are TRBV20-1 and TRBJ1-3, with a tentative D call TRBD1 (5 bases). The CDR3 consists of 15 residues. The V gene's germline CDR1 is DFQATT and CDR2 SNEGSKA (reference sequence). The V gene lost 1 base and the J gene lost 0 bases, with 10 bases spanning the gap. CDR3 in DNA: TGCAGTGCTAGAGTGACAGCAAACTCTGGAAACACCATATATTTT. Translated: CSARVTANSGNTIYF.

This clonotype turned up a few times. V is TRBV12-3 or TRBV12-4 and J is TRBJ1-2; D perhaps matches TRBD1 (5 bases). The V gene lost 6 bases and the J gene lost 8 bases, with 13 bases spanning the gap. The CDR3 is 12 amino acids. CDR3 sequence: CASRNQGLGYTF. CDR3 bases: TGTGCCAGCAGAAACCAGGGTTTGGGCTACACCTTC.

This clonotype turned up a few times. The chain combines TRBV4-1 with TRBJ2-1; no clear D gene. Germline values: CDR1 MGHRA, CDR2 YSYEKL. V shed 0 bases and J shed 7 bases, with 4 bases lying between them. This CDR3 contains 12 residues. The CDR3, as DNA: TGCGCCAGCAGCCAAGATTTGAATGAGCAGTTCTTC. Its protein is CASSQDLNEQFF.

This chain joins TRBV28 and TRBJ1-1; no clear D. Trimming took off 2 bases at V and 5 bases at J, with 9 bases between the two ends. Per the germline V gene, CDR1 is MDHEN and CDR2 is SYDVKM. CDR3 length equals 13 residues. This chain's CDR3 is CASSLQRGTEAFF. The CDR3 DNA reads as TGTGCCAGCAGTTTACAGAGAGGTACTGAAGCTTTCTTT.

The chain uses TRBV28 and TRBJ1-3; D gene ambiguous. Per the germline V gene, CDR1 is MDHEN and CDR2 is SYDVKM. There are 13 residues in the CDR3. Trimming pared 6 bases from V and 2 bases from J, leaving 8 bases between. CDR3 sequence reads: CASSYSTGNTIYF. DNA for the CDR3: TGTGCCAGCAGCTACAGTACTGGAAACACCATATATTTT.